A single sample is the source of the 17 T cell receptor beta chains below, sequenced in a study of cytomegalovirus exposure and HLA in healthy donors. The PCR had 60 Vbeta and 13 Jbeta primers. Clones were read by immunoSEQ multiplex PCR, and TCRdb kept only the in-frame ones, dropping some. This sample has roughly 100,000 clones, with roughly 80% found just once. Sequences were obtained from PBMCs. These receptors were taken from a man in his fifties or sixties in good health and CMV-seronegative.

As for this clone: The junction departs from the called germline gene at one end, perhaps through a read error. This sequence joins TRBV6-6 and TRBJ1-3, with TRBD1 identical over 12 bases. This CDR3 contains 14 residues. Germline CDR1 MNHNY, CDR2 SVGAGI (reference sequence). The CDR3 region has the DNA TGTGCCAGCAGTTACTCGGGACAGGGGGCCAATACGGATTTT. Its translation is CASSYSGQGANTDF.

The genes are TRBV25-1 and TRBJ2-1, with 9 bases aligning to TRBD2. The germline CDR1 and CDR2 sequences are MGHDK and SYGVNS. This CDR3 spans 17 amino acids. The junction had 10 bases not matched to a gene; V was cut back by 1 base and J by 6 bases. Here the CDR3 reads CASSESGRGGFGNEQFF. Written as DNA, the CDR3 is TGTGCCAGCAGTGAATCGGGGCGGGGGGGGTTCGGCAATGAGCAGTTCTTC.

This sequence joins TRBV7-9 and TRBJ1-3; no reliable D call. The CDR3 length is 15 residues. CDR1 and CDR2 (germline): SEHNR, FQNEAQ (reference sequence). Trimming shortened V by 2 bases and J by 1 base, and 9 bases separated the two germline ends. The CDR3 region has the DNA TGTGCCAGCAGCTTAATGAGGGTTTCTGGAAACACCATATATTTT. Its translation is CASSLMRVSGNTIYF.

This clone was counted only a few times. This chain joins TRBV28 and TRBJ1-4; no reliable D call. There are 14 residues in the CDR3. Deletions cut 4 bases from V and 8 bases from J, with 14 bases between. From germline, CDR1 is MDHEN and CDR2 SYDVKM. CDR3 in amino acids: CASSYSAEREKLFF. CDR3 coding DNA: TGTGCCAGCAGTTACTCCGCGGAGCGGGAAAAACTGTTTTTT.

The chain carries TRBV6-5 and TRBJ1-1; no clear D. Trimming left V 4 bases short and J 6 bases short, with 6 bases between. The germline V gene has CDR1 MNHEY and CDR2 SVGAGI. CDR3 size: 11 residues. The CDR3 DNA reads as TGTGCCAGCAGTTCGCGGTCTGAAGCTTTCTTT. Amino acid sequence: CASSSRSEAFF.

The chain links TRBV29-1 to TRBJ1-4; D remains unclear. The CDR3 runs 12 residues. Germline CDR1 is SQVTM and CDR2 is ANQGSEA. The germline V and J ends were trimmed by 6 bases and 5 bases, with 10 bases remaining between them. This CDR3 reads CSVTSGNEKLFF. The CDR3 DNA reads TGCAGCGTAACATCGGGAAATGAAAAACTGTTTTTT.

The chain couples TRBV10-3 to TRBJ1-5; 11 bases are a match to TRBD1. CDR3 length: 15 residues. The V gene's germline CDR1 is ENHRY and CDR2 SYGVKD. V trimming: 6 bases; J trimming: 3 bases; junction bases outside the gene matches: 4. The CDR3 coding sequence is TGTGCCATCAGGGGGACAGGGGGTGTCAATCAGCCCCAGCATTTT. It translates to CAIRGTGGVNQPQHF.

The chain employs TRBV7-2 and TRBJ2-5; TRBD2 aligns across 13 bases. The CDR3 covers 16 residues. The germline V gene encodes CDR1 SGHTA and CDR2 FQGNSA. Germline trimming cut 6 bases from V and 2 bases from J; bases unmatched to any gene: 6. The CDR3 DNA follows: TGTGCCAGCAGTTACGGACTAGCGGGGGTACAAGAGACCCAGTACTTC. Protein sequence: CASSYGLAGVQETQYF.

The chain carries TRBV14 and TRBJ2-3; 8 positions match TRBD1. CDR1 is SGHDN, CDR2 FVKESK, per germline. Unmatched junction bases numbered 10, after V lost 1 base and J lost 1 base. The CDR3 sequence is 18 residues long. The CDR3 spells CASSQGGRGQGRTDTQYF. CDR3 DNA sequence: TGTGCCAGCAGCCAAGGGGGCAGGGGGCAGGGACGCACAGATACGCAGTATTTT.

The CDR3 DNA reads as TGTGCCAGCAGTCTTAGGGGAGACAGGGGTCAGCCCCAGCATTTT. Protein product: CASSLRGDRGQPQHF. This rearrangement joins TRBV7-2 to TRBJ1-5, with 8 bases aligning to TRBD1. The J segment lost 6 bases and the V segment lost 6 bases, leaving 10 bases of the junction unmatched. The CDR3 sequence is 15 residues long. Germline CDR1 is SGHTA and CDR2 is FQGNSA. Supplemented by reference TRBV7-2 and TRBJ1-5, the full variable domain reads GAGVSQSPSNKVTEKGKDVELRCDPISGHTALYWYRQSLGQGLEFLIYFQGNSAPDKSGLPSDRFSAERTGGSVSTLTIQRTQQEDSAVYLCASSLRGDRGQPQHFGDGTRLSIL.

The V and J genes are TRBV6-6 and TRBJ1-2; no firm D call. V was clipped by 2 bases and J by 6 bases, with 10 bases between them. Looked up from germline, CDR1 is MNHNY and CDR2 is SVGAGI (reference sequence). This CDR3 contains 13 residues. This CDR3 reads CASSYAGTNGYTF. CDR3 coding DNA: TGTGCCAGCAGTTACGCGGGCACCAATGGCTACACCTTC.

DNA for the CDR3: TGTGCCAGCAGCTTGTACAGGGCGAACACTGAAGCTTTCTTT. Its protein product is CASSLYRANTEAFF. The chain has TRBV5-8 and TRBJ1-1, with D perhaps matching TRBD1 (6 bases). With 1 base removed from V and 1 base from J, the gap between germline ends came to 8 bases. CDR1 SGHTS and CDR2 YDEGEE come from the germline V gene. The CDR3 loop spans 14 amino acids. The whole variable domain, filled in from reference TRBV5-8 and TRBJ1-1, reads EAGVTQSPTHLIKTRGQQATLRCSPISGHTSVYWYQQALGLGLQFLLWYDEGEERNRGNFPPRFSGRQFPNYSSELNVNALELEDSALYLCASSLYRANTEAFFGQGTRLTVV.

The rearrangement joins TRBV7-6 to TRBJ2-5; 15 bases are a match to TRBD2. Germline CDR1 is SGHVS and CDR2 is FNYEAQ. V shed 3 bases and J 5 bases; nucleotides not matched to a gene: 10. CDR3 size: 18 residues. CDR3 loop: CASSFQPPGTSGGETQYF. CDR3 bases: TGTGCCAGCAGCTTCCAGCCCCCTGGGACTAGCGGGGGGGAGACCCAGTACTTC.

The chain recombines TRBV10-3 with TRBJ2-1, with a weak D call TRBD1 (5 bases). This CDR3 region has 12 residues. Germline V gives CDR1 ENHRY, CDR2 SYGVKD. V dropped 4 bases and J dropped 5 bases, with 6 bases sitting between them. CDR3 sequence reads: CAISGTHNEQFF. The CDR3 DNA reads TGTGCCATCAGTGGGACACACAATGAGCAGTTCTTC.

The chain recombines TRBV7-2 with TRBJ2-5; 10 bases agree with TRBD2. Looked up from germline, CDR1 is SGHTA and CDR2 is FQGNSA. V shed 1 base and J 4 bases; nucleotides not matched to a gene: 6. There are 16 residues in the CDR3. Here the CDR3 DNA reads TGTGCCAGCAGCTTAGAAGGGATAGCGGGGGGAGAGACCCAGTACTTC. The encoded protein is CASSLEGIAGGETQYF.

This clone was counted only a few times. The rearrangement uses TRBV5-1 and TRBJ1-4; 11 bases are a match to TRBD1. V was clipped by 0 bases and J by 8 bases; unmatched bases: 3. The CDR3 runs 15 residues. Germline-derived CDR1 and CDR2 are SGHRS and YFSETQ. The CDR3 sequence: CASSLAGTGGEKLFF. The CDR3 DNA sequence: TGCGCCAGCAGCTTGGCCGGGACAGGGGGGGAAAAACTGTTTTTT.

In this sample, this clone turned up a few times. The chain couples TRBV18 to TRBJ2-6; maybe TRBD1 (5 bases). The CDR3 spans 19 residues. Germline values: CDR1 KGHSH, CDR2 LQKENI. The germline V and J ends were trimmed by 3 bases and 4 bases, with 22 bases remaining between them. The CDR3 DNA follows: TGTGCCAGCTCACCTATTGAGGCAGGGTCCCGTGGAGGGGCCAACGTCCTGACTTTC. Translated: CASSPIEAGSRGGANVLTF.